A single sample is the source of the 4 T cell receptor beta chains below, sequenced in a study of technical replicates of blood from a few donors. Only in-frame clones appear in the TCRdb table, and some are missing; sequencing was by immunoSEQ multiplex PCR. This sample carries some 78,000 clones, roughly 93% of them seen once, and the ten largest clones take 0.35% to 0.45%. Sequenced input: T cells isolated from PBMCs. The receptors were sampled from a human donor in good health.

This clone has more than one count but fewer than ten. This chain connects TRBV4-1 to TRBJ2-4; 12 positions match TRBD2. V gave up 4 bases and J gave up 8 bases; unmatched junction bases: 15. The CDR3 contains 18 residues. The germline V gene has CDR1 MGHRA and CDR2 YSYEKL. The CDR3 DNA reads TGCGCCAGCAGCCCCTCGAAGACTAGCGGGAGAGGAGCATACATTCAGTACTTC. Its translation is CASSPSKTSGRGAYIQYF.

The chain uses TRBV18 and TRBJ2-7, with D perhaps TRBD2 (6 bases). Trimming removed 2 bases from V and 5 bases from J, with 10 bases in between. The CDR3 has 13 residues. CDR1 KGHSH and CDR2 LQKENI come from the germline V gene. The CDR3 protein is CASSPAGIHEQYF. The CDR3 nucleotides are TGTGCCAGCTCACCAGCGGGGATCCACGAGCAGTACTTC.

This clone was detected only once. The chain employs TRBV25-1 and TRBJ2-5; 14 positions match TRBD2. V lost 5 bases to trimming and J lost 5 bases; unmatched junction nucleotides: 7. The CDR3 consists of 16 residues. CDR1 MGHDK and CDR2 SYGVNS come from the germline V gene. The CDR3 DNA sequence: TGTGCCAGCAGTCGGGGACTAGCGGGAGTGGGGGAGACCCAGTACTTC. Translated, it gives CASSRGLAGVGETQYF.

The chain links TRBV2 to TRBJ2-7; 10 nucleotides agree with TRBD2. The CDR3 is made up of 14 amino acids. The V gene's germline CDR1 is SNHLY and CDR2 FYNNEI. V shed 6 bases, J shed 5 bases, and the junction held 7 bases outside the gene matches. CDR3 DNA: TGTGCCAGCAGACTACCAAGCGGGAGGGACGAGCAGTACTTC. It specifies CASRLPSGRDEQYF.